Below are 13 T cell receptor beta chains sequenced from a single sample in a study of cytomegalovirus exposure and HLA in healthy donors. The PCR was carried out with 60 Vbeta primers and 13 Jbeta primers. Here immunoSEQ multiplex PCR was the method, and the copy in TCRdb shows in-frame clones only, minus some. The sample yields under 150,000 clones, about 80% seen once. The specimen sequenced was PBMCs. These receptors were obtained from a man aged 25-45 years in good health and CMV-seropositive.

This clone was found once. CDR3: CASSLKQGNTGELFF. In DNA, the CDR3 is TGTGCCAGCAGCTTAAAACAGGGGAACACCGGGGAGCTGTTTTTT. The rearrangement links TRBV11-2 to TRBJ2-2; tentatively, D is TRBD1 (6 bases). CDR3 length equals 15 residues. Germline values: CDR1 SGHAT, CDR2 FQNNGV. Between the trimmed V and J ends, which lost 2 bases and 1 base, there was a span of 8 bases.

This clone was observed a few times. The V gene is TRBV5-6, the J gene TRBJ2-7; D ambiguous. Trimming took off 2 bases at V and 0 bases at J, with 6 bases between the two ends. Per the germline V gene, CDR1 is SGHDT and CDR2 is YYEEEE. This CDR3 spans 13 amino acids. CDR3 in DNA: TGTGCCAGCAGCTTCCGCGACTCCTACGAGCAGTACTTC. It specifies CASSFRDSYEQYF.

This clone was recorded many times. The chain has TRBV28 and TRBJ1-5; weak D call: TRBD1 (6 bases). The CDR3 runs to 17 residues. Trimming left V 5 bases short and J 0 bases short, with 17 bases between. Germline values: CDR1 MDHEN, CDR2 SYDVKM. CDR3 in amino acids: CASSLPQTGFSNQPQHF. CDR3 nucleotides: TGTGCCAGCAGTCTTCCCCAGACAGGCTTTAGCAATCAGCCCCAGCATTTT.

The chain couples TRBV7-2 to TRBJ2-5; 10 bases map to TRBD2. Germline V lookup: CDR1 SGHTA, CDR2 FQGNSA. V shed 1 base, J shed 6 bases, and the junction held 8 bases outside the gene matches. CDR3 length: 16 residues. The CDR3 nucleotides are TGTGCCAGCAGCTTAGTCCCAGCGGGAGGGGCAAAGACCCAGTACTTC. It encodes CASSLVPAGGAKTQYF.

V usage is TRBV11-2 and J usage is TRBJ1-1; perhaps TRBD1 as D (5 bases). Germline V CDR1 and CDR2: SGHAT, FQNNGV. This CDR3 region has 14 residues. V shed 3 bases and J shed 6 bases, with 14 bases lying between them. This CDR3 reads CASSFRGGESEAFF. CDR3 DNA sequence: TGTGCCAGCAGCTTCCGTGGGGGGGAATCTGAAGCTTTCTTT.

Notes on this clone: This sample also contains other DNA sequences that code for the same CDR3. In DNA, the CDR3 is TGTGCCACCAGCAGAGGAACTAGCGGGGGAGAAGAGACCCAGTACTTC. As protein: CATSRGTSGGEETQYF. V gene TRBV15 combines with J gene TRBJ2-5, with 11 bases fitting TRBD2. J gave up 3 bases and V 1 base, and 4 bases lay outside the gene matches. Germline CDR1 is LNHNV and CDR2 is YYDKDF (reference sequence). This CDR3 region has 16 residues.

This chain uses TRBV7-9 with TRBJ1-5; D gene unclear. This CDR3 region has 13 residues. CDR1 is SEHNR and CDR2 is FQNEAQ in the germline V gene (reference sequence). Trimming stripped 2 bases from V and 6 bases from J, with 8 bases between. The DNA for the CDR3 is TGTGCCAGCAGCTTAAACGTCGGTCAGCCCCAGCATTTT. Translated: CASSLNVGQPQHF.

The chain is built from TRBV9 and TRBJ2-7, with 10 bases matching TRBD2. The V and J ends lost 4 bases and 4 bases, in that order; junction bases with no gene match: 8. The CDR3 spans 15 residues. Looked up from germline, CDR1 is SGDLS and CDR2 is YYNGEE. CDR3 region: CASSTELAGLYEQYF. Written as DNA, the CDR3 is TGTGCCAGCAGCACAGAACTAGCGGGGTTATACGAGCAGTACTTC.

This clone was detected only a few times. The chain joins TRBV28 to TRBJ1-2, with D perhaps TRBD1 (5 bases). This CDR3 has 13 residues. Germline assignment: CDR1 MDHEN and CDR2 SYDVKM. V was shortened by 4 bases and J by 8 bases, with 14 bases between the two germline ends. The CDR3 region is CASSSRDSGGYTF. The CDR3 DNA reads TGTGCCAGCAGTTCCAGGGACTCGGGGGGCTACACCTTC.

The CDR3 protein is CASSRTGYGNIQYF. The CDR3 DNA reads TGTGCCAGCAGCAGAACAGGGTACGGAAACATTCAGTACTTC. This chain uses TRBV27 with TRBJ2-4; D perhaps matches TRBD1 (6 bases). This CDR3 comprises 14 residues. Germline assignment: CDR1 MNHEY and CDR2 SMNVEV (reference sequence). V was trimmed by 6 bases and J by 6 bases, leaving 15 bases between them.

The chain carries TRBV19 and TRBJ1-3; 7 bases fit TRBD1. Per the germline V gene, CDR1 is LNHDA and CDR2 is SQIVND (reference sequence). The trim removed 0 bases at V and 1 base at J, leaving 6 bases unmatched. CDR3 length equals 17 residues. As DNA, the CDR3 is TGTGCCAGTAGTATAGACCTTACAGGGGATTCTGGAAACACCATATATTTT. It translates to CASSIDLTGDSGNTIYF.

The chain links TRBV5-3 to TRBJ2-1, with 13 bases aligning to TRBD2. TRBV5-3 qualifies as an ORF whose function is uncertain. The CDR3 spans 15 residues. The junction had 5 bases not matched to a gene; V was cut back by 4 bases and J by 7 bases. Here the CDR3 reads CARSPGTSGTNEQFF. CDR3 DNA sequence: TGTGCCAGAAGCCCCGGGACTAGCGGGACGAATGAGCAGTTCTTC.

V is TRBV4-1 and J is TRBJ2-3; D unclear. The CDR3 consists of 15 residues. Trimming removed 2 bases from V and 6 bases from J, with 15 bases in between. Germline V gives CDR1 MGHRA, CDR2 YSYEKL. The CDR3 protein is CASSQSTERLDTQYF. The DNA of the CDR3 is TGCGCCAGCAGCCAATCTACCGAGAGATTGGATACGCAGTATTTT.